These 29 T cell receptor beta chains were all obtained from the same sample, sequenced in a study of T cell changes during pregnancy in multiple sclerosis (dated by TCRdb to the late 2010s). Preparation of the library involved the immunoSEQ multiplex PCR assay. This is the immuneACCESS table as TCRdb keeps it, with only in-frame sequences that have V and J called. A part of the clones is gone; compared with another copy, unresolved V genes explain less than half, and the rest is unexplained. Here the sample has 40,000 or so clones; about 92% occur a single time. The top ten clones comprise around 5.5% of the sample. Material: CD8+ T cells from peripheral blood mononuclear cells, obtained in the third trimester of pregnancy. Receptor source: a female donor with multiple sclerosis, enrolled in a pregnancy study.

The chain's CDR3 is CSVELILAGAYEQYF. As DNA, the CDR3 is TGCAGCGTTGAGTTGATTCTAGCGGGAGCCTACGAGCAGTACTTC. This chain joins TRBV29-1 and TRBJ2-7; 10 bases agree with TRBD2. V lost 3 bases to trimming and J lost 2 bases; unmatched junction nucleotides: 7. The germline gives CDR1 SQVTM, CDR2 ANQGSEA. CDR3 size: 15 residues.

The rearrangement links TRBV29-1 to TRBJ2-1; D unresolved. Per the germline V gene, CDR1 is SQVTM and CDR2 is ANQGSEA. V lost 7 bases and J 3 bases, leaving 7 bases between the germline ends. This CDR3 has 11 residues. The CDR3 sequence: CSGVSYNEQFF. The CDR3 bases are TGCAGCGGAGTGAGCTACAATGAGCAGTTCTTC.

The rearrangement joins TRBV29-1 to TRBJ2-7; 13 nucleotides align to TRBD2. The V gene's germline CDR1 is SQVTM and CDR2 ANQGSEA. This CDR3 comprises 16 residues. V shed 2 bases and J 4 bases; nucleotides not matched to a gene: 8. In nucleotides, the CDR3 is TGCAGCGTTGAAACTTGGACTAGCGGGAGCACATACGAGCAGTACTTC. This sequence encodes CSVETWTSGSTYEQYF.

The chain employs TRBV4-3 and TRBJ1-1; D is perhaps TRBD1 (5 bases). The V gene's germline CDR1 is LGHNA and CDR2 YSLEER. This CDR3 has 15 amino acids. V lost 0 bases, J lost 0 bases, and 8 bases lay in between. The DNA of the CDR3 is TGCGCCAGCAGCCAAGAGACAGATATGAACACTGAAGCTTTCTTT. Translated: CASSQETDMNTEAFF.

This clone is a singleton in its sample. The rearrangement joins TRBV5-1 to TRBJ2-1; D perhaps matches TRBD2 (7 bases). Germline V gene sequence: CDR1 SGHRS, CDR2 YFSETQ. The V end was cut by 8 bases, the J end by 0 bases, with 9 bases between. The CDR3 runs 13 residues. The chain's CDR3 is CASRGGSYNEQFF. For the CDR3, the DNA is TGCGCCAGTAGGGGGGGCTCCTACAATGAGCAGTTCTTC. Using reference TRBV5-1 and TRBJ2-1 for the parts outside the CDR3, the full variable domain is KAGVTQTPRYLIKTRGQQVTLSCSPISGHRSVSWYQQTPGQGLQFLFEYFSETQRNKGNFPGRFSGRQFSNSRSEMNVSTLELGDSALYLCASRGGSYNEQFFGPGTRLTVL.

The genes are TRBV13 and TRBJ2-6; possible D gene TRBD2, 6 bases. The CDR3 loop spans 19 amino acids. Deletions cut 5 bases from V and 5 bases from J, with 25 bases between. The germline V gene encodes CDR1 PRHDT and CDR2 FYEKMQ (reference sequence). CDR3 sequence reads: CASSPPRVAEPPRANVLTF. As DNA, the CDR3 is TGTGCCAGCAGCCCCCCTCGGGTAGCGGAGCCCCCTAGGGCCAACGTCCTGACTTTC.

The chain uses TRBV6-4 and TRBJ2-1; no definite D call. CDR1 and CDR2 from the germline V gene are MRHNA and SNTAGT. The CDR3 has 13 residues. V lost 0 bases to trimming and J lost 9 bases, with 9 bases between them. This CDR3 reads CASSDSERREQFF. The CDR3 bases are TGTGCCAGCAGTGACTCTGAGCGTCGTGAGCAGTTCTTC.

V is TRBV7-9 and J is TRBJ1-2; D ambiguous. CDR1 and CDR2 from the germline V gene are SEHNR and FQNEAQ (reference sequence). This CDR3 contains 18 residues. The V gene lost 4 bases and the J gene lost 0 bases, with 21 bases spanning the gap. CDR3 region: CASSSIRPSLKANYGYTF. The CDR3 region has the DNA TGTGCCAGCAGCTCCATTCGTCCCAGTCTTAAAGCTAACTATGGCTACACCTTC.

The sample holds a few counts of this clone. The chain joins TRBV7-9 to TRBJ2-7, with D tentatively TRBD2 (6 bases). V was cut by 5 bases and J by 2 bases, with 13 bases left in between. CDR1 SEHNR and CDR2 FQNEAQ come from the germline V gene (reference sequence). CDR3 length: 14 residues. The CDR3 sequence: CASSPGLGTYEQYF. The CDR3 coding sequence is TGTGCCAGCAGCCCGGGACTCGGCACCTACGAGCAGTACTTC.

The chain has TRBV2 and TRBJ2-7, with TRBD2 matching 10 bases. Germline V gene lookup returns CDR1 SNHLY and CDR2 FYNNEI. The ends lost 0 bases at V and 4 bases at J; junction bases unmatched: 9. CDR3 length equals 17 residues. This chain's CDR3 is CASSEAAGGLGEYEQYF. CDR3 DNA: TGTGCCAGCAGTGAAGCAGCGGGAGGGCTCGGGGAGTACGAGCAGTACTTC.

This rearrangement joins TRBV28 to TRBJ2-5, with 10 bases that match TRBD2. The CDR3 is 18 residues long. Germline V gene data show CDR1 as MDHEN and CDR2 as SYDVKM. Germline trimming cut 1 base from V and 2 bases from J; bases unmatched to any gene: 10. The CDR3 DNA reads TGTGCCAGCAGTTTATCAGAACTAGCGGGAACCTTGCAAGAGACCCAGTACTTC. It codes for CASSLSELAGTLQETQYF. The full variable domain, in which reference TRBV28 and TRBJ2-5 provide the parts outside the CDR3, is DVKVTQSSRYLVKRTGEKVFLECVQDMDHENMFWYRQDPGLGLRLIYFSYDVKMKEKGDIPEGYSVSREKKERFSLILESASTNQTSMYLCASSLSELAGTLQETQYFGPGTRLLVL.

The chain is built from TRBV29-1 and TRBJ2-7, with a possible D match to TRBD2 (6 bases). Germline values: CDR1 SQVTM, CDR2 ANQGSEA. The CDR3 spans 14 residues. V was clipped by 5 bases and J by 0 bases, with 14 bases between them. The DNA of the CDR3 is TGCAGCGTTTTCTTGGGGAGGAGCTCCTACGAGCAGTACTTC. Translation: CSVFLGRSSYEQYF.

This chain joins TRBV5-6 and TRBJ1-1, with D uncertain. The CDR3 extends over 13 amino acids. The V end lost 5 bases, the J end lost 0 bases, and 8 bases lay between the germline ends. CDR1 SGHDT and CDR2 YYEEEE come from the germline V gene. The CDR3 sequence is CASRRVMNTEAFF. The CDR3 DNA reads TGTGCCAGCAGACGGGTGATGAACACTGAAGCTTTCTTT.

The chain uses TRBV5-1 and TRBJ2-7; 12 nucleotides align to TRBD2. CDR1 SGHRS and CDR2 YFSETQ come from the germline V gene. This CDR3 has 15 residues. Trimming removed 5 bases from V and 6 bases from J; junction bases left unmatched: 9. CDR3 in amino acids: CASSRPPSGRVEQYF. The CDR3 DNA reads TGCGCCAGCAGTCGTCCCCCTAGCGGGAGGGTCGAGCAGTACTTC.

V and J are TRBV4-1 and TRBJ2-7; TRBD2 aligns across 7 bases. Germline CDR1 is MGHRA and CDR2 is YSYEKL. This CDR3 is 14 amino acids long. Trimming cost V 0 bases and J 2 bases; bases outside gene matches: 1. The CDR3 bases are TGCGCCAGCAGCCAAGACCTAGCGGCCTACGAGCAGTACTTC. Translation gives CASSQDLAAYEQYF.

CDR3 in amino acids: CASSVLSGSGSEQYF. The CDR3 coding sequence is TGTGCCAGCAGCGTCCTTAGCGGGAGCGGTAGCGAGCAGTACTTC. The genes are TRBV7-2 and TRBJ2-7; 9 bases are shared with TRBD2. CDR3 length: 15 residues. The V segment lost 5 bases and the J segment 6 bases; nucleotides outside the gene matches: 11. Germline values: CDR1 SGHTA, CDR2 FQGNSA.

V and J are TRBV27 and TRBJ2-7, with a possible D match to TRBD2 (6 bases). Trimming removed 6 bases from V and 0 bases from J, with 9 bases in between. This CDR3 is 13 amino acids long. The V gene's germline CDR1 is MNHEY and CDR2 SMNVEV (reference sequence). CDR3 loop: CASRGTDSYEQYF. The DNA for the CDR3 is TGTGCCAGCAGAGGGACTGACTCCTACGAGCAGTACTTC.

This clone was observed a single time. The J gene is TRBJ2-1, the V gene TRBV29-1; D is possibly TRBD2 (6 bases). The CDR3 runs 12 residues. Trimming left V 6 bases short and J 4 bases short, with 10 bases between. CDR1 and CDR2 (germline): SQVTM, ANQGSEA. The CDR3 loop is CSVRLGYNEQFF. The DNA of the CDR3 is TGCAGCGTCAGACTAGGTTACAATGAGCAGTTCTTC.

The chain employs TRBV27 and TRBJ2-1; D possibly corresponds to TRBD1 (5 bases). CDR1 is MNHEY, CDR2 SMNVEV, per germline (reference sequence). The CDR3 spans 14 residues. The V end lost 3 bases, the J end lost 8 bases, and 14 bases lay between the germline ends. Written as DNA, the CDR3 is TGTGCCAGCAGTTTGGGGCTAGGGTTTTATGAGCAGTTCTTC. Residues: CASSLGLGFYEQFF.

A few counts support this clone. The chain has TRBV21-1 and TRBJ1-1; the DNA was not used to check the table's D call, TRBD1. TRBV21-1 is shown as a pseudogene. This CDR3 region has 19 residues. The CDR3 reads CASSKALLGQQTQNTEAFF. The CDR3 DNA is TGTGCCAGCAGCAAAGCGCTTTTGGGACAACAAACTCAGAACACTGAAGCTTTCTTT.

This clone has only one observation. V gene TRBV7-9 combines with J gene TRBJ2-7, with a weak D call TRBD1 (7 bases). Germline CDR1 and CDR2: SEHNR and FQNEAQ (reference sequence). The CDR3 totals 13 residues. V gave up 4 bases and J gave up 6 bases, with 13 bases separating them. The CDR3 sequence is CASSWDWDSEQYF. The CDR3 bases are TGTGCCAGCAGCTGGGACTGGGACAGCGAGCAGTACTTC. Filled out from reference TRBV7-9 and TRBJ2-7, the complete variable domain reads DTGVSQNPRHKITKRGQNVTFRCDPISEHNRLYWYRQTLGQGPEFLTYFQNEAQLEKSRLLSDRFSAERPKGSFSTLEIQRTEQGDSAMYLCASSWDWDSEQYFGPGTRLTVT.

The chain joins TRBV10-3 to TRBJ1-2, with D unclear. V was clipped by 11 bases and J by 6 bases, with 19 bases between them. CDR1 and CDR2 from the germline V gene are ENHRY and SYGVKD. The CDR3 contains 13 residues. As DNA, the CDR3 is TGTGCCGCCCAAATCCCCGGGGTCCATGGCTACACCTTC. This encodes CAAQIPGVHGYTF.

In DNA form, the CDR3 reads TGTGCCACCAGCAGAGATCGACAGGGCTCCTATGGCTACACCTTC. It yields the protein CATSRDRQGSYGYTF. This chain links TRBV15 with TRBJ1-2, with 7 bases aligning to TRBD1. The germline gives CDR1 LNHNV, CDR2 YYDKDF (reference sequence). With 0 bases clipped from V and 4 bases from J, the junction kept 5 bases outside the gene matches. The CDR3 spans 15 residues. The variable domain in full, with the rest retrieved from reference TRBV15 and TRBJ1-2, is DAMVIQNPRYQVTQFGKPVTLSCSQTLNHNVMYWYQQKSSQAPKLLFHYYDKDFNNEADTPDNFQSRRPNTSFCFLDIRSPGLGDTAMYLCATSRDRQGSYGYTFGSGTRLTVV.

The gene calls are TRBV11-2 and TRBJ2-2; 11 bases agree with TRBD1. The germline gives CDR1 SGHAT, CDR2 FQNNGV. V was pared by 6 bases and J by 0 bases, with 9 bases of the junction left unmatched. This CDR3 spans 18 amino acids. CDR3 coding DNA: TGTGCCAGCAGGGACAGGGGGCTAATGGTTACGAACACCGGGGAGCTGTTTTTT. This sequence encodes CASRDRGLMVTNTGELFF.

V usage is TRBV2 and J usage is TRBJ1-2, with unresolved D. Germline CDR1 is SNHLY and CDR2 is FYNNEI. The CDR3 consists of 13 residues. The V end lost 10 bases, the J end lost 4 bases, and 16 bases lay between the germline ends. The CDR3 loop reads CATTEDFIYGYTF. The CDR3 DNA reads TGTGCCACAACTGAGGACTTCATCTATGGCTACACCTTC. The full variable domain, completed using reference TRBV2 and TRBJ1-2, is EPEVTQTPSHQVTQMGQEVILRCVPISNHLYFYWYRQILGQKVEFLVSFYNNEISEKSEIFDDQFSVERPDGSNFTLKIRSTKLEDSAMYFCATTEDFIYGYTFGSGTRLTVV.

This chain joins TRBV27 and TRBJ1-5; no clear D gene. The CDR3 covers 13 residues. Germline V gene sequence: CDR1 MNHEY, CDR2 SMNVEV (reference sequence). Trimming took 5 bases from V and 7 from J, leaving 12 bases between them. In DNA, the CDR3 is TGTGCCAGCAGTCCCAGCGGGCACCAGCCCCAGCATTTT. Translation gives CASSPSGHQPQHF.

The chain recombines TRBV4-2 with TRBJ2-3; 9 bases are a match to TRBD2. From germline, CDR1 is LGHNA and CDR2 YNFKEQ. V trimming: 3 bases; J trimming: 1 base; junction bases outside the gene matches: 8. The CDR3 totals 17 residues. The CDR3: CASSQSLAGGRTDTQYF. The CDR3 DNA sequence: TGTGCCAGCAGCCAGTCACTAGCGGGCGGACGCACAGATACGCAGTATTTT.

This clone was counted a single time. V usage is TRBV2 and J usage is TRBJ2-3; 11 bases line up with TRBD2. J gave up 0 bases and V 6 bases, and 5 bases lay outside the gene matches. This CDR3 is 16 amino acids long. From germline, CDR1 is SNHLY and CDR2 FYNNEI. The CDR3 here is CASRETSGTSTDTQYF. The CDR3 DNA reads TGTGCCAGCAGGGAGACTAGCGGGACTAGCACAGATACGCAGTATTTT.

The V gene is TRBV7-9, the J gene TRBJ2-1, with D possibly TRBD1 on 5 matching bases. The CDR3 runs 12 residues. Germline loops: CDR1 SEHNR, CDR2 FQNEAQ (reference sequence). Trimming took off 3 bases at V and 9 bases at J, with 9 bases between the two ends. The CDR3 bases are TGTGCCAGCAGCTTCCTCCAGGGTGAGCAGTTCTTC. Translating it yields CASSFLQGEQFF. Full variable domain (outside the CDR3, taken from reference TRBV7-9 and TRBJ2-1): DTGVSQNPRHKITKRGQNVTFRCDPISEHNRLYWYRQTLGQGPEFLTYFQNEAQLEKSRLLSDRFSAERPKGSFSTLEIQRTEQGDSAMYLCASSFLQGEQFFGPGTRLTVL.